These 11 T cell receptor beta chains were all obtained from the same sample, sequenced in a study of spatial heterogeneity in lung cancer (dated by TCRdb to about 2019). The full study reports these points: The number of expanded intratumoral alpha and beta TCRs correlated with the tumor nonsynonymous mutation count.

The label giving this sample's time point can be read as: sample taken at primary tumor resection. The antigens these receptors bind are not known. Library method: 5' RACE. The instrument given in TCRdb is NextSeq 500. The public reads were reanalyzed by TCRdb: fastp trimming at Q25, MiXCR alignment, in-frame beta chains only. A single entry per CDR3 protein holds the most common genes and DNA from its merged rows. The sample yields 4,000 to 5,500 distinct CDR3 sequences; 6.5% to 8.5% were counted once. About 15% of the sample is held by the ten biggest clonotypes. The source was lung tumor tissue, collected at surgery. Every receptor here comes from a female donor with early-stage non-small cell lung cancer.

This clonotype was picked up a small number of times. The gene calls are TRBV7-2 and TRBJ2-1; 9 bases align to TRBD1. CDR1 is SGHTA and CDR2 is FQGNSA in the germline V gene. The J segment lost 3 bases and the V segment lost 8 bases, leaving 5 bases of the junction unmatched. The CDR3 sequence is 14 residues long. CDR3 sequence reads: CASLQGQGYNEQFF. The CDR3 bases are TGTGCCAGCTTACAGGGACAGGGCTACAATGAGCAGTTCTTC.

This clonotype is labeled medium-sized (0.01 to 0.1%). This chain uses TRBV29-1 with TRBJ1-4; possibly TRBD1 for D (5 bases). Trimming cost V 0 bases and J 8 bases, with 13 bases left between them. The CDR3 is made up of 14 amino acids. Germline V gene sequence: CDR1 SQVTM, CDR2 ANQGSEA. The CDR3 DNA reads TGCAGCGTTGAAGAAAGAGGGGACGGCGAAAAACTGTTTTTT. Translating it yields CSVEERGDGEKLFF.

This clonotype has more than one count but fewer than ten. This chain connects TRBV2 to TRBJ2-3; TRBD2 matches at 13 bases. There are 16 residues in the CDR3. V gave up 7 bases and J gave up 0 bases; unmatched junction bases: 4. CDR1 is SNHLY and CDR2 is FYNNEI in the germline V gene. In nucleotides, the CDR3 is TGTGCCAGCAAAATGACTAGCGGGGGGAGCACAGATACGCAGTATTTT. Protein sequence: CASKMTSGGSTDTQYF. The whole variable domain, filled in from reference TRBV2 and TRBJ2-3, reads EPEVTQTPSHQVTQMGQEVILRCVPISNHLYFYWYRQILGQKVEFLVSFYNNEISEKSEIFDDQFSVERPDGSNFTLKIRSTKLEDSAMYFCASKMTSGGSTDTQYFGPGTRLTVL.

CDR3: CASNQNAGTGKNIQYF. The CDR3 DNA reads TGTGCCAGCAACCAAAATGCCGGGACAGGCAAAAACATTCAGTACTTC. The rearrangement links TRBV6-5 to TRBJ2-4, with 8 bases identical to TRBD1. The CDR3 loop spans 16 amino acids. The J segment lost 3 bases and the V segment lost 7 bases, leaving 11 bases of the junction unmatched. Germline V gene sequence: CDR1 MNHEY, CDR2 SVGAGI.

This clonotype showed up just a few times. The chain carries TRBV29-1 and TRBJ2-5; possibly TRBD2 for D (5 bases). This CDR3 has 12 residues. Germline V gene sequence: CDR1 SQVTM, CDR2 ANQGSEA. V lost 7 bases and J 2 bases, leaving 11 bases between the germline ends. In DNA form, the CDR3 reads TGCAGCGCTGGACTCTTACAAGAGACCCAGTACTTC. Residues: CSAGLLQETQYF.

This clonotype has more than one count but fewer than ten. The CDR3 here is CASSYRGPHADTQYF. The CDR3 nucleotides are TGTGCCAGCAGTTATAGGGGGCCGCATGCAGATACGCAGTATTTT. The chain is built from TRBV6-5 and TRBJ2-3, with 7 bases that match TRBD1. The CDR3 is made up of 15 amino acids. Germline V gene sequence: CDR1 MNHEY, CDR2 SVGAGI. V was clipped by 3 bases and J by 4 bases; unmatched bases: 7.

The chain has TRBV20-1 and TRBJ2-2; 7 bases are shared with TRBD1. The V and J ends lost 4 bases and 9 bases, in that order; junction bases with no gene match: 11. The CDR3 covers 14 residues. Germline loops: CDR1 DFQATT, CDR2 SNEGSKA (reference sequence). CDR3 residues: CSANPIQGSRELFF. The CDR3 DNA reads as TGCAGTGCTAACCCCATACAGGGGAGCAGGGAGCTGTTTTTT.

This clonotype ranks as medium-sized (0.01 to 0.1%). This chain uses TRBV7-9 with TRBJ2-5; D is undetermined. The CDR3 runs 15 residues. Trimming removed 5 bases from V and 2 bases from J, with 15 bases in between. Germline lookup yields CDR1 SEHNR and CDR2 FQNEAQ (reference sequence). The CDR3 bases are TGTGCCAGCAGCCCCCCGAGACCGGGTCAAGAGACCCAGTACTTC. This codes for CASSPPRPGQETQYF.

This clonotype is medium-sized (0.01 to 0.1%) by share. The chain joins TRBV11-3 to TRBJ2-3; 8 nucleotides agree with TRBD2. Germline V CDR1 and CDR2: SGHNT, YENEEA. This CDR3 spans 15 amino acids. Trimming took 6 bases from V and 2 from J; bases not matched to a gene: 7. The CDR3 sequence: CASSYFSGDTDTQYF. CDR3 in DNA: TGTGCCAGCAGTTACTTTAGCGGGGACACAGATACGCAGTATTTT.

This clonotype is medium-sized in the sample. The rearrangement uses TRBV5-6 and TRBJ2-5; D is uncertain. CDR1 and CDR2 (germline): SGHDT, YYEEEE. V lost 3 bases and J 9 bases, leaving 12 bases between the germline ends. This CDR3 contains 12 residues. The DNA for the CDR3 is TGTGCCAGCAGCTGGGGTCCAAGGGCCCAGTACTTC. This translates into CASSWGPRAQYF.

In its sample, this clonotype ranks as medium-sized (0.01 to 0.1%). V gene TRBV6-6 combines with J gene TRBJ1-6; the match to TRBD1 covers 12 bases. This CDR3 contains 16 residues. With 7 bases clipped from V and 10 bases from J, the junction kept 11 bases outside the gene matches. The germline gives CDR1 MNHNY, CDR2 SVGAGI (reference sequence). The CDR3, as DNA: TGTGCCAGCAACCCCGAACGGGACAGGGGGCAATCACCCCTCCACTTT. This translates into CASNPERDRGQSPLHF.